This is a list of T cell receptor beta chains from one sample in a study of tumor and adjacent non-tumor tissue in lung cancer. TCRdb re-analysed the multiplex PCR reads in MiXCR, keeping a single row per CDR3 protein. The data contain some 120,000 distinct CDR3 sequences, roughly 67% of them singletons. Material for sequencing was lung tumor tissue. These receptors were taken from a man aged 30 to 45 with non-small cell lung cancer. The CDR3 runs from the conserved cysteine through the conserved F or W. Fields, in order: CDR3 length, D gene, J gene, clone size, V gene, CDR3 protein, CDR3 DNA. The D gene is left open where the match is weak. Not every row has a clone size; where given, it reads once, few, many or a size class.

CDR3 length: 14
D gene: NA
J gene: TRBJ1-5
clone size: NA
V gene: TRBV5-5
CDR3 protein: CASCLLHGPGPQHF
CDR3 DNA: TGTGCCAGCTGTCTCTTACATGGGCCAGGGCCCCAGCATTTT

CDR3 length: 13
D gene: NA
J gene: TRBJ2-7
clone size: many
V gene: TRBV20-1
CDR3 protein: CSARDRESYEQYF
CDR3 DNA: TGCAGTGCTAGAGACAGGGAGTCCTACGAGCAGTACTTC

CDR3 length: 17
D gene: TRBD2
J gene: TRBJ2-3
clone size: many
V gene: TRBV12-3/TRBV12-4
CDR3 protein: CASNIGTSGGASDTQYF
CDR3 DNA: TGTGCCAGCAATATCGGGACTAGCGGGGGGGCATCAGATACGCAGTATTTT

CDR3 length: 13
D gene: TRBD1
J gene: TRBJ1-2
clone size: many
V gene: TRBV20-1
CDR3 protein: CSALDRGLDGYTF
CDR3 DNA: TGCAGTGCCCTGGACAGGGGGCTAGACGGCTACACCTTC

CDR3 length: 12
D gene: NA
J gene: TRBJ2-7
clone size: NA
V gene: TRBV19
CDR3 protein: CASRLGGEEYYF
CDR3 DNA: TGTGCCAGCCGGCTCGGGGGCGAGGAGTACTACTTC

CDR3 length: 14
D gene: TRBD2
J gene: TRBJ2-5
clone size: NA
V gene: TRBV29-1
CDR3 protein: CNGSLAGGQETQYF
CDR3 DNA: TGTAACGGCAGTCTAGCGGGGGGCCAAGAGACCCAGTACTTC

CDR3 length: 14
D gene: NA
J gene: TRBJ2-7
clone size: NA
V gene: TRBV20-1
CDR3 protein: CSAPCGGDAYEQYF
CDR3 DNA: TGCAGTGCCCCCTGTGGCGGAGACGCCTACGAGCAGTACTTC

CDR3 length: 15
D gene: TRBD2
J gene: TRBJ2-1
clone size: once
V gene: TRBV20-1
CDR3 protein: CSALTGTSVPHEQSF
CDR3 DNA: TGCAGTGCCCTGACAGGGACTAGCGTTCCCCATGAGCAGTCCTTC

CDR3 length: 15
D gene: NA
J gene: TRBJ1-2
clone size: NA
V gene: TRBV29-1
CDR3 protein: CSVDVAGTTLGGHTF
CDR3 DNA: TGCAGCGTTGATGTGGCAGGGACGACCCTGGGAGGCCACACCTTC

CDR3 length: 13
D gene: NA
J gene: TRBJ2-1
clone size: NA
V gene: TRBV7-2
CDR3 protein: CASSLEDQNEQFF
CDR3 DNA: TGTGCCAGCAGCTTAGAGGACCAAAATGAGCAGTTCTTC

CDR3 length: 15
D gene: NA
J gene: TRBJ2-2
clone size: NA
V gene: TRBV12-3/TRBV12-4
CDR3 protein: CDSSPPRLGVGEMFF
CDR3 DNA: TGTGACAGCAGTCCCCCTCGACTGGGGGTAGGGGAGATGTTTTTT

CDR3 length: 18
D gene: TRBD1
J gene: TRBJ2-3
clone size: NA
V gene: TRBV11-2
CDR3 protein: CASSTRHLQGVNTDTQYF
CDR3 DNA: TGTGCCAGCAGCACGCGCCATCTACAGGGGGTGAACACAGATACGCAGTATTTT

CDR3 length: 15
D gene: NA
J gene: TRBJ1-6
clone size: NA
V gene: TRBV6-5
CDR3 protein: CGSSYSDGNNSPLHF
CDR3 DNA: TGTGGCAGCAGTTACTCCGATGGAAACAATTCACCCCTCCACTTT

CDR3 length: 12
D gene: NA
J gene: TRBJ2-5
clone size: NA
V gene: TRBV18
CDR3 protein: CASSTGQETQYF
CDR3 DNA: TGTGCCAGCTCTACGGGCCAGGAGACCCAGTACTTC

CDR3 length: 14
D gene: NA
J gene: TRBJ2-5
clone size: NA
V gene: TRBV6-2/TRBV6-3
CDR3 protein: CVSSYGGRQETQYF
CDR3 DNA: TGTGTCAGCAGCTACGGGGGAAGGCAAGAGACCCAGTACTTC

CDR3 length: 17
D gene: NA
J gene: TRBJ2-6
clone size: NA
V gene: TRBV10-3
CDR3 protein: CANSFGQDFSGANVLTF
CDR3 DNA: TGTGCCAACAGTTTTGGACAAGACTTCTCTGGGGCCAACGTCCTGACTTTC